A selection of T cell receptor beta chains follows, all from one sample in a study of blood T cell repertoires in COVID-19. Some clones are missing from TCRdb's copy, which holds only in-frame ones; the method was immunoSEQ multiplex PCR. The sample consists of about 430,000 clones, 80% to 90% of them appearing once. Material: peripheral blood. Receptors originate from a man between 18 and 35 years old with COVID-19, enrolled during active disease. The CDR3 runs from the conserved cysteine through the conserved F or W. D genes are given only for firm matches. Clone size is given for some rows only: seen once, a few or many times, or a class if the clone is expanded.

clone_size	v_call	d_call	j_call	cdr3_nt	cdr3_aa
.	TRBV5-1	.	TRBJ2-3	TGCGCCAGCAGCTTCAACTACCTTAGCACAGATACGCAGTATTTT	CASSFNYLSTDTQYF
.	TRBV30	.	TRBJ2-7	TGTGCCTGGAGTTCCGGGACACATAGCTCCTACGAGCAGTACTTC	CAWSSGTHSSYEQYF
.	TRBV6-6	.	TRBJ2-2	TGTGCCAGCAGCCCAGGGGTTCCCGGGGAGCTGTTTTTT	CASSPGVPGELFF
.	TRBV3-1/TRBV3-2	TRBD1	TRBJ1-2	TGTGCCTCGGGTGACGGGACAGGGATGAGGATGAGCTATGGCTACACCTTC	CASGDGTGMRMSYGYTF
.	TRBV5-1	.	TRBJ1-3	TGCGCCAGCAGACGGGACTCCGCTACAAGATCTGGAAACACCATATATTTT	CASRRDSATRSGNTIYF
.	TRBV19	TRBD1	TRBJ1-2	TGTGCCAGTACTACCTCGGGGAACAGGGGTTATGGCTACACCTTC	CASTTSGNRGYGYTF
.	TRBV6-1	TRBD1	TRBJ2-7	TGTGCCAGCAGTGAAGCGCTTCAAGCACAGGGGGCCTACGAGCAGTACTTC	CASSEALQAQGAYEQYF
.	TRBV18	TRBD2	TRBJ2-1	TGTGCCAGCTCCCCGACATCGGGGGGGGCTGTCAATGAGCAGTTCTTC	CASSPTSGGAVNEQFF
.	TRBV6-1	TRBD1	TRBJ1-5	TGTGCCAGCAGTGATCCAACAGGGGTCGGCAATCAGCCCCAGCATTTT	CASSDPTGVGNQPQHF
.	TRBV9	TRBD1	TRBJ1-4	TGTGCCAGCAGCAGGGGACAGCCCGAAAAACTGTTTTTT	CASSRGQPEKLFF
.	TRBV29-1	TRBD2	TRBJ2-5	TGCAGCGTCCTGACTAGCGGGACGGAGACCCAGTACTTC	CSVLTSGTETQYF
once	TRBV7-3	.	TRBJ2-3	TGTGCCAGCAGCTTAACAACGACCACAGCGCAGTATTTT	CASSLTTTTAQYF
.	TRBV24-1	TRBD2	TRBJ2-3	TGTGCCACCAGTGACCCCGGACTAGCGGGAGGGACAGATACGCAGTATTTT	CATSDPGLAGGTDTQYF
.	TRBV4-1	.	TRBJ1-4	TGCGCCAGCAGCCAGTCGCACAGGGTAAAACTGTTTTTT	CASSQSHRVKLFF
.	TRBV7-2	.	TRBJ2-4	TGTGCCAGCAGCCCCCCCAAATGGGCTAACATTCAGTACTTC	CASSPPKWANIQYF
.	TRBV2	.	TRBJ1-4	TGTGCCAGCAGTGAACTGGAGCCTAATGAAAAACTGTTTTTT	CASSELEPNEKLFF
.	TRBV27	TRBD1	TRBJ2-2	TGTGCCAGCAGTAAGGGACAGGGTAACGGGGAGCTGTTTTTT	CASSKGQGNGELFF
.	TRBV2	.	TRBJ1-4	TGTGCCAGCAGAATGGGGCGTGAAAAACTGTTTTTT	CASRMGREKLFF
.	TRBV29-1	.	TRBJ1-2	TGCACGGTCGGTGCGGGGGGGCCCTATGGCTACACCTTC	CTVGAGGPYGYTF
once	TRBV5-4	TRBD1	TRBJ1-6	TGTGCCAGCAGCTTGGCCGGGACAGGGGGCAATTCACCCCTCCACTTT	CASSLAGTGGNSPLHF
.	TRBV6-5	.	TRBJ1-6	TGTGCCAGCAGTTACACTAGATTTGGTTCACCCCTCCACTTT	CASSYTRFGSPLHF
.	TRBV5-1	TRBD1	TRBJ2-7	TGCGCCAGCAGCTTGCCCGGGACAGGTGCCTACGAGCAGTACTTC	CASSLPGTGAYEQYF
.	TRBV7-9	.	TRBJ2-5	TGTGCCAGCAGCCGCAGGGAAACCCAGTACTTC	CASSRRETQYF